This T cell receptor beta chain stems from a study of T cell responses to AZD1222 COVID-19 vaccine. For the study at large: Second doses that came at about 4 or about 12 weeks were put together.

As to this clone: As yet, its antigen is unknown.

The table came from immunoSEQ multiplex PCR; TCRdb's copy has only in-frame clones and leaves some out. The sample shows around 70,000 clones, 88% of them seen only once. Study results and caveats: Per reports, nearly half of all spike-specific TCRs target regions that are unmutated in variants. White British ancestry dominated among donors, who included more females, and clonal diversity was possibly underestimated.

The sample consisted of peripheral blood, taken on day 0 of AZD1222 vaccination. The TCR was taken from an adult in good health.

The chain's CDR3 is CSVDPRGYGYTF. CDR3 DNA sequence: TGCAGCGTTGATCCCCGGGGTTATGGCTACACCTTC. V and J are TRBV29-1 and TRBJ1-2; D is uncertain. CDR1 SQVTM and CDR2 ANQGSEA come from the germline V gene. V was cut by 3 bases and J by 5 bases, with 10 bases left in between. The CDR3 has 12 amino acids.